The 19 T cell receptor beta chains below all came from one sample that was sequenced in a study of radiation and T cells in renal cell carcinoma. The sample's time point: baseline pretreatment blood. Treatment here: 15 Gy SBRT to primary tumor, nephrectomy 4 weeks later. Sequenced by immunoSEQ multiplex PCR; TCRdb stores in-frame clones only, minus some. The table has about 150,000 clones, 88% seen once. This specimen consisted of blood, obtained from a patient whose treatment included radiotherapy and nephrectomy. These receptors all stem from a woman in her 70s with renal cell carcinoma.

This chain connects TRBV19 to TRBJ1-5, with TRBD1 matching 10 bases. CDR1 and CDR2 (germline): LNHDA, SQIVND (reference sequence). This CDR3 comprises 16 residues. The V and J ends lost 5 bases and 1 base, in that order; junction bases with no gene match: 5. The CDR3, as DNA: TGTGCCAGTAGTCCCTGGACAGGGGGAAGCAATCAGCCCCAGCATTTT. Translating gives CASSPWTGGSNQPQHF.

The count of this clone is one. The chain uses TRBV5-5 and TRBJ1-3, with TRBD1 matching 9 bases. V lost 3 bases to trimming and J lost 2 bases; unmatched junction nucleotides: 12. From germline, CDR1 is SGHKS and CDR2 YYEKEE (reference sequence). CDR3 length: 18 residues. The CDR3 is CASSSFGGTGKTGNTIYF. The CDR3 DNA sequence: TGTGCCAGCAGCTCCTTTGGGGGGACAGGGAAAACTGGAAACACCATATATTTT.

The chain recombines TRBV5-1 with TRBJ2-1; D is unresolved. Germline CDR1 and CDR2: SGHRS and YFSETQ. The CDR3 runs 14 residues. V lost 4 bases to trimming and J lost 2 bases, with 10 bases between them. CDR3 residues: CASSGGQTYNEQFF. DNA for the CDR3: TGCGCCAGCAGCGGTGGGCAGACCTACAATGAGCAGTTCTTC.

The chain couples TRBV7-9 to TRBJ1-5, with 9 bases aligning to TRBD1. CDR1 is SEHNR, CDR2 FQNEAQ, per germline (reference sequence). The CDR3 is 16 amino acids. With 5 bases clipped from V and 0 bases from J, the junction kept 5 bases outside the gene matches. The CDR3 region is CASSQTGGSSNQPQHF. DNA for the CDR3: TGTGCCAGCAGCCAGACAGGGGGTAGTAGCAATCAGCCCCAGCATTTT.

The chain carries TRBV29-1 and TRBJ1-1; tentatively, D is TRBD1 (6 bases). Germline CDR1 SQVTM, CDR2 ANQGSEA. V dropped 4 bases and J dropped 0 bases, with 9 bases sitting between them. The CDR3 has 13 amino acids. The chain's CDR3 is CSVVGQMNTEAFF. Here the CDR3 DNA reads TGCAGCGTTGTAGGACAGATGAACACTGAAGCTTTCTTT.

The rearrangement links TRBV29-1 to TRBJ1-2; 7 bases map to TRBD1. Per germline, CDR1 SQVTM and CDR2 ANQGSEA. J was trimmed by 4 bases and V by 5 bases; bases with no gene match: 7. CDR3 length: 13 residues. The CDR3 DNA sequence: TGCAGCGTTCCCCCGACAGGGCCCTATGGCTACACCTTC. Translated, it gives CSVPPTGPYGYTF. Filled out from reference TRBV29-1 and TRBJ1-2, the complete variable domain reads SAVISQKPSRDICQRGTSLTIQCQVDSQVTMMFWYRQQPGQSLTLIATANQGSEATYESGFVIDKFPISRPNLTFSTLTVSNMSPEDSSIYLCSVPPTGPYGYTFGSGTRLTVV.

DNA of the CDR3: TGTGCCTGGAGTGCGGGGGGTAATCAGCCCCAGCATTTT. This sequence encodes CAWSAGGNQPQHF. This chain links TRBV30 with TRBJ1-5, with D perhaps matching TRBD1 (5 bases). V was clipped by 1 base and J by 4 bases, with 8 bases between them. The CDR3 is 13 amino acids. Germline V lookup: CDR1 GTSNPN, CDR2 SVGIG (reference sequence).

The chain joins TRBV19 to TRBJ2-7, with D possibly TRBD1 on 5 matching bases. The CDR3 loop spans 17 amino acids. Germline-derived CDR1 and CDR2 are LNHDA and SQIVND (reference sequence). Trimming left V 4 bases short and J 5 bases short, with 24 bases between. CDR3 amino acids: CASSSPSGRGTENEQYF. CDR3 DNA: TGTGCCAGTAGTAGCCCCTCTGGAAGGGGCACTGAGAACGAGCAGTACTTC.

The chain is built from TRBV7-2 and TRBJ2-1; maybe TRBD1 (5 bases). Germline V gives CDR1 SGHTA, CDR2 FQGNSA. The CDR3 contains 12 residues. Deletions cut 5 bases from V and 4 bases from J, with 6 bases between. CDR3 sequence (DNA): TGTGCCAGCAGCCCAGGGTACAATGAGCAGTTCTTC. This codes for CASSPGYNEQFF.

Only one count was recorded for this clone. The genes are TRBV6-5 and TRBJ2-7; D perhaps matches TRBD1 (5 bases). V lost 2 bases to trimming and J lost 4 bases, with 9 bases between them. The CDR3 runs 13 residues. Germline V gene data show CDR1 as MNHEY and CDR2 as SVGAGI. CDR3 sequence: CASSYPQGYEQYF. In nucleotides, the CDR3 is TGTGCCAGCAGTTACCCCCAGGGTTACGAGCAGTACTTC.

The chain employs TRBV7-9 and TRBJ2-6; 8 bases match TRBD1. Per germline, CDR1 SEHNR and CDR2 FQNEAQ (reference sequence). V gave up 1 base and J gave up 2 bases; unmatched junction bases: 4. This CDR3 contains 17 residues. The DNA for the CDR3 is TGTGCCAGCAGCTTAGGCAGGGGGCGAGCTGGGGCCAACGTCCTGACTTTC. As protein: CASSLGRGRAGANVLTF.

V usage is TRBV30 and J usage is TRBJ2-3; 10 bases are a match to TRBD2. The CDR3 totals 16 residues. The ends lost 0 bases at V and 1 base at J; junction bases unmatched: 4. The germline V gene encodes CDR1 GTSNPN and CDR2 SVGIG (reference sequence). CDR3 in DNA: TGTGCCTGGAGTGTATTGGGGACTAGCGGCACAGATACGCAGTATTTT. It codes for CAWSVLGTSGTDTQYF.

V gene TRBV9 combines with J gene TRBJ2-1; TRBD1 aligns across 7 bases. The V segment lost 2 bases and the J segment 8 bases; nucleotides outside the gene matches: 16. CDR3 size: 17 residues. In germline, CDR1 is SGDLS, CDR2 YYNGEE. This chain's CDR3 is CASSVGVRQGLIDEQFF. CDR3 sequence (DNA): TGTGCCAGCAGCGTGGGGGTGAGACAGGGATTAATCGATGAGCAGTTCTTC.

The gene calls are TRBV19 and TRBJ2-7; 7 nucleotides align to TRBD1. This CDR3 is 14 amino acids long. CDR1 LNHDA and CDR2 SQIVND come from the germline V gene (reference sequence). After removal of 10 bases from V and 3 bases from J, the junction contained 12 bases not matched to a gene. The CDR3 DNA is TGTGCCACCCAGGGGACAGCCCCCTTCTACGAGCAGTACTTC. This codes for CATQGTAPFYEQYF.

This chain joins TRBV13 and TRBJ2-5; TRBD2 matches at 12 bases. V was clipped by 3 bases and J by 1 base; unmatched bases: 9. CDR3 length: 18 residues. Germline V gene lookup returns CDR1 PRHDT and CDR2 FYEKMQ (reference sequence). This CDR3 reads CASSFSARTSGVQETQYF. The DNA for the CDR3 is TGTGCCAGCAGCTTTTCGGCCAGGACTAGCGGGGTCCAAGAGACCCAGTACTTC.

In this sample, this clone turned up once. The V gene is TRBV9, the J gene TRBJ1-2; 11 bases are shared with TRBD1. Germline V gene sequence: CDR1 SGDLS, CDR2 YYNGEE. The ends lost 0 bases at V and 8 bases at J; junction bases unmatched: 3. The CDR3 has 14 residues. CDR3 loop: CASSVVGQGAGYTF. The CDR3 nucleotides are TGTGCCAGCAGCGTAGTAGGACAGGGGGCGGGCTACACCTTC.

J is TRBJ2-2 and V is TRBV27, with 7 bases identical to TRBD2. Germline V gene data show CDR1 as MNHEY and CDR2 as SMNVEV (reference sequence). V was pared by 0 bases and J by 3 bases, with 7 bases of the junction left unmatched. This CDR3 is 17 amino acids long. Here the CDR3 DNA reads TGTGCCAGCAGTTTATCAACAGCGGGGCGTTACACCGGGGAGCTGTTTTTT. Residues: CASSLSTAGRYTGELFF.

V gene TRBV6-1 combines with J gene TRBJ2-7; 11 nucleotides align to TRBD2. The length of the CDR3 is 16 residues. V was pared by 4 bases and J by 0 bases, with 5 bases of the junction left unmatched. The germline V gene encodes CDR1 MNHNS and CDR2 SASEGT. The CDR3 sequence: CASSAPSGGPSYEQYF. Written as DNA, the CDR3 is TGTGCCAGCAGTGCCCCTAGCGGGGGGCCCTCCTACGAGCAGTACTTC.

The chain is built from TRBV4-1 and TRBJ2-1, with D perhaps assigned TRBD1 or TRBD2 (6 bases each). V lost 0 bases, J lost 2 bases, and 14 bases lay in between. The CDR3 extends over 17 amino acids. The germline V gene encodes CDR1 MGHRA and CDR2 YSYEKL. In nucleotides, the CDR3 is TGCGCCAGCAGCCAAGAAGGAGGGGGACTCCCCTACAATGAGCAGTTCTTC. It encodes CASSQEGGGLPYNEQFF.